This T cell receptor (beta chain) was identified in a study of blood T cell repertoires in COVID-19. Whole-study context: Specimens from acute and convalescent COVID-19 originated in the United States, Italy and Spain. T cells, B-cell-depleted T cells, or PBMCs provided the cDNA or gDNA that served as material.

Between the trimmed V and J ends, which lost 0 bases and 0 bases, there was a span of 10 bases. Per germline, CDR1 SGDLS and CDR2 YYNGEE. CDR3 length: 17 residues. This clone was counted between two and nine times. Methods used by the authors: Amplification from reference gene primers served as the basis for estimated nucleated cell counts. The data were produced by immunoSEQ multiplex PCR, yet TCRdb's version contains in-frame clones alone and is incomplete. That table gives V, J and clone size, and the DNA gave D and trimming. The sample contains about 70,000 clones, over 75% of which appear only once.

This chain links TRBV9 with TRBJ2-6; no firm D call. The material sequenced was peripheral blood. This TCR was sampled from a man aged 80 or over with acute or convalescent COVID-19. The CDR3 region has the DNA TGTGCCAGCAGCGTAGACCCTATTATCTCTGGGGCCAACGTCCTGACTTTC. It encodes CASSVDPIISGANVLTF.